A selection of T cell receptor beta chains follows, all from one sample in a study of cytotoxic CD8 clonotypes in ibrutinib-treated CLL. Produced via immunoSEQ multiplex PCR; TCRdb's table is partial and in-frame only. The sample has fewer than 100,000 clones, 70% to 80% seen once. Sequences were derived from PBMCs, sampled after 12 months of ibrutinib treatment. These receptor sequences come from a human donor with chronic lymphocytic leukemia. The CDR3 runs from the conserved cysteine through the conserved F or W. The D gene is left open where the match is weak. Clone sizes are given selectively: once, few, many, or a class where the clone is expanded.

cdr3_aa cdr3_nt v_call d_call clone_size j_call
CASSPDIGGNQPQHF TGCGCCAGCAGCCCCGACATAGGGGGAAATCAGCCCCAGCATTTT TRBV5-1 - - TRBJ1-5
CASRTGGVQPQHF TGTGCCAGCAGGACGGGAGGAGTTCAGCCCCAGCATTTT TRBV28 - - TRBJ1-5
CASSRTGTGDTGELFF TGTGCCAGCAGCCGCACGGGGACAGGGGACACCGGGGAGCTGTTTTTT TRBV7-3 TRBD1 - TRBJ2-2
CASSLAASGRPATYEQYF TGTGCCAGCAGCTTGGCCGCTAGCGGGAGGCCCGCGACCTACGAGCAGTACTTC TRBV5-5 TRBD2 - TRBJ2-7
CASRTRAGNTEAFF TGTGCCAGCAGAACCCGCGCGGGGAACACTGAAGCTTTCTTT TRBV5-4 - - TRBJ1-1
CASSFWAGQETQYF TGTGCCAGCAGCTTCTGGGCGGGCCAAGAGACCCAGTACTTC TRBV7-8 - - TRBJ2-5
CASSLSLQGFEQFF TGCGCCAGCAGCTTGTCCCTACAGGGATTTGAGCAGTTCTTC TRBV5-1 - few TRBJ2-1
CASSDPGSVYEQYF TGTGCCAGCAGTGATCCTGGCAGCGTCTACGAGCAGTACTTC TRBV6-1 - - TRBJ2-7
CASRMGRLPKYEQYF TGCGCCAGCAGGATGGGCAGGCTCCCGAAATACGAGCAGTACTTC TRBV5-1 - - TRBJ2-7
CASLDSYNYEQYF TGTGCCAGCCTGGACAGCTATAACTACGAGCAGTACTTC TRBV6-6 - - TRBJ2-7
CASSDGLAGGPSSYEQYF TGCGCCAGCAGCGACGGACTAGCGGGAGGGCCGAGCTCCTACGAGCAGTACTTC TRBV5-1 TRBD2 - TRBJ2-7
CASSLWGQASSYGYTF TGCGCCAGCAGCTTGTGGGGACAGGCCTCGAGCTATGGCTACACCTTC TRBV5-1 TRBD1 - TRBJ1-2
CASSYSGGATGNTIYF TGTGCCAGCAGTTACTCGGGGGGGGCGACTGGAAACACCATATATTTT TRBV6-5 - - TRBJ1-3
CASSLGDRREQYF TGCGCCAGCAGCTTGGGGGACAGGAGGGAGCAGTACTTC TRBV5-1 TRBD1 - TRBJ2-7
CASSLVAGGTGELFF TGTGCCAGCAGCTTAGTTGCGGGAGGGACCGGGGAGCTGTTTTTT TRBV7-9 TRBD2 - TRBJ2-2
CASSGGQRVLSDGYTF TGTGCCAGCAGCGGCGGACAGAGGGTGCTTTCGGATGGCTACACCTTC TRBV9 - - TRBJ1-2
CASTSSQETQYF TGTGCCAGCACTTCGAGCCAAGAGACCCAGTACTTC TRBV6-6 - - TRBJ2-5
CASRRVGQGGIFF TGTGCCAGTAGGAGAGTTGGACAGGGTGGAATTTTTTTT TRBV19 TRBD1 - TRBJ1-5
CASSPRGPTTDTQYF TGTGCCAGCAGCCCCAGGGGTCCTACCACAGATACGCAGTATTTT TRBV7-8 - - TRBJ2-3
CSVQTGGADTQYF TGCAGCGTTCAGACAGGGGGGGCAGATACGCAGTATTTT TRBV29-1 TRBD1 - TRBJ2-3
CASSTSGGSYEQYF TGCGCCAGCAGCACCAGCGGTGGCTCCTACGAGCAGTACTTC TRBV5-1 - - TRBJ2-7
CASSPGTSQETQYF TGCGCCAGCAGCCCCGGGACATCCCAAGAGACCCAGTACTTC TRBV5-1 - - TRBJ2-5
CASSRPPEGKLFF TGTGCCAGCAGCCGCCCCCCCGAGGGAAAACTGTTTTTT TRBV28 - - TRBJ1-4
CASSQTSGRDTGELFF TGTGCCAGCAGCCAGACTAGCGGGAGGGACACCGGGGAGCTGTTTTTT TRBV5-5 TRBD2 - TRBJ2-2
CASSPPGLAGLEQFF TGTGCCAGTAGTCCCCCGGGACTAGCGGGACTTGAGCAGTTCTTC TRBV19 TRBD2 - TRBJ2-1
CASSLGGTADTQYF TGTGCCAGCAGCTTGGGCGGGACCGCAGATACGCAGTATTTT TRBV7-2 - - TRBJ2-3
CASSTNGATYEQYF TGTGCCAGTAGTACCAACGGGGCCACCTACGAGCAGTACTTC TRBV19 - - TRBJ2-7
CSVRGNTEAFF TGCAGCGTGCGGGGAAACACTGAAGCTTTCTTT TRBV29-1 - - TRBJ1-1
CASRALAGLSSYEQYF TGTGCCAGCAGGGCACTAGCGGGCCTCAGCTCCTACGAGCAGTACTTC TRBV27 TRBD2 - TRBJ2-7
CASRAGANTGELFF TGCGCCAGCCGGGCCGGTGCGAACACCGGGGAGCTGTTTTTT TRBV4-1 - few TRBJ2-2
CASSPGLAPEETQYF TGTGCCAGCAGCCCGGGACTAGCCCCTGAAGAGACCCAGTACTTC TRBV11-3 TRBD2 - TRBJ2-5
CASSLWRSTLEKLFF TGTGCCAGCAGTTTATGGAGGAGTACCCTTGAAAAACTGTTTTTT TRBV27 - - TRBJ1-4
CASSPWASGLYEQYF TGTGCCAGCAGCCCCTGGGCTAGCGGTCTGTACGAGCAGTACTTC TRBV7-2 TRBD2 - TRBJ2-7
CASSLGGWDTEAFF TGTGCCAGCAGTTTAGGGGGGTGGGACACTGAAGCTTTCTTT TRBV27 - - TRBJ1-1
CASSTGGGYGYTF TGTGCCAGCTCGACAGGCGGCGGCTATGGCTACACCTTC TRBV6-6 - few TRBJ1-2
CASSALADTNTGELFF TGTGCCAGCAGCGCGCTAGCGGACACGAACACCGGGGAGCTGTTTTTT TRBV7-6 TRBD2 - TRBJ2-2
CAIRDVAGVGNEQFF TGTGCCATCAGGGATGTAGCGGGAGTCGGGAATGAGCAGTTCTTC TRBV10-3 TRBD2 once TRBJ2-1
CASSWGSNTGELFF TGTGCCAGCAGCTGGGGGAGTAACACCGGGGAGCTGTTTTTT TRBV7-9 - - TRBJ2-2
CASSSRGGQGGSYEQYF TGTGCCAGCAGCTCCCGGGGCGGGCAGGGTGGATCCTACGAGCAGTACTTC TRBV7-9 - once TRBJ2-7
CASSGGRDQPQHF TGTGCCAGCAGTGGGGGACGGGATCAGCCCCAGCATTTT TRBV7-2 - - TRBJ1-5
CASRGGKETQYF TGTGCCAGCAGAGGGGGAAAAGAGACCCAGTACTTC TRBV6-5 - - TRBJ2-5
CASSPGGHTVPRRKLFF TGTGCCAGCTCCCCCGGGGGGCACACCGTCCCGAGGCGGAAACTGTTTTTT TRBV18 - few TRBJ1-4
CASSGLATDTQYF TGTGCCAGCAGCGGACTAGCCACAGATACGCAGTATTTT TRBV6-6 TRBD2 - TRBJ2-3